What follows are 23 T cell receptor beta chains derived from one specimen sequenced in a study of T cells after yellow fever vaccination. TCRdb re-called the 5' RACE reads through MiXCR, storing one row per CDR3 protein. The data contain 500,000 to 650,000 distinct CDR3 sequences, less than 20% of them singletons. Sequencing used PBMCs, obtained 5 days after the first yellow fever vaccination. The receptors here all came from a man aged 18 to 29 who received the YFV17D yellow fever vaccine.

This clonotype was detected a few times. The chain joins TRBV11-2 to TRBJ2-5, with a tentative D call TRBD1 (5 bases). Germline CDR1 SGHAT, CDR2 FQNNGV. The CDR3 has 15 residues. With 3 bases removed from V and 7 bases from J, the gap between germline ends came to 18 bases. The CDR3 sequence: CASSLGRGQGGTQYF. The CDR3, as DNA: TGTGCCAGCAGCTTGGGCCGTGGGCAGGGCGGGACCCAGTACTTC.

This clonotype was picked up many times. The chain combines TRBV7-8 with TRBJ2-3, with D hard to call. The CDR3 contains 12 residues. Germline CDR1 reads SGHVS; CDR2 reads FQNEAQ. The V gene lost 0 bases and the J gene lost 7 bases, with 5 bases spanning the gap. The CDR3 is CASSLAPNTQYF. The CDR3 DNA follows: TGTGCCAGCAGCTTAGCGCCTAATACGCAGTATTTT.

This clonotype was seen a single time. The CDR3 sequence is CATRTDRGPNYEQYV. The CDR3 DNA reads TGTGCCACCAGAACTGACAGGGGACCGAACTACGAGCAGTACGTC. The V call is TRBV15, the J call TRBJ2-7; 8 bases are shared with TRBD1. J gave up 3 bases and V 6 bases, and 10 bases lay outside the gene matches. Germline CDR1 and CDR2: LNHNV and YYDKDF (reference sequence). The CDR3 runs 15 residues.

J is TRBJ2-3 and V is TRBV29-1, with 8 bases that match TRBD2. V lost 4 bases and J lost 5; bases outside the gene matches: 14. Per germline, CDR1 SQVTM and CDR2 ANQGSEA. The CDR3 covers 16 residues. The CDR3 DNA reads TGCAGCGTTGTAGGTTCCGAGCGGGGGCCCCTAGATACGCAGTATTTT. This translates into CSVVGSERGPLDTQYF.

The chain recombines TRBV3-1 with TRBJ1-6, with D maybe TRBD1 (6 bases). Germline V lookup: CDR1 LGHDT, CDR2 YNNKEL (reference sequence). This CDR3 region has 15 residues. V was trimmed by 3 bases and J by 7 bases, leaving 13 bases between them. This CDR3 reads CASSQGGGPNSPLHF. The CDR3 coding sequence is TGTGCCAGCAGCCAGGGGGGGGGGCCGAATTCACCCCTCCACTTT.

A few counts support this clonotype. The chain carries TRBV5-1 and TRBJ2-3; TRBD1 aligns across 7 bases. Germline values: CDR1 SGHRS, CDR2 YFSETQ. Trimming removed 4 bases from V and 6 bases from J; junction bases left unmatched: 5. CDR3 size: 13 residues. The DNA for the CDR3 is TGCGCCAGCAGCATTACAGGGGACGATACGCAGTATTTT. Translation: CASSITGDDTQYF.

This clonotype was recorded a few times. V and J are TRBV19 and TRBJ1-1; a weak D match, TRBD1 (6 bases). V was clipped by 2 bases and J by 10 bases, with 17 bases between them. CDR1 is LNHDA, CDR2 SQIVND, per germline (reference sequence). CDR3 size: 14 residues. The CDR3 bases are TGTGCCAGTAGTATACCCTCAGGGGAAAGCGCAGCTTTCTTT. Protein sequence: CASSIPSGESAAFF.

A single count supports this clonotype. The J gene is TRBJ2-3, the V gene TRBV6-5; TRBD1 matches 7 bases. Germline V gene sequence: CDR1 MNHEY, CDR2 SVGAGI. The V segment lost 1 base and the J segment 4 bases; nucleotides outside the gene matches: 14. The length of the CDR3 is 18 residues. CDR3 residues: CASSYFLLTGSVADTQYF. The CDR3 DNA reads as TGTGCCAGCAGTTACTTTCTATTGACAGGGTCGGTTGCAGATACGCAGTATTTT.

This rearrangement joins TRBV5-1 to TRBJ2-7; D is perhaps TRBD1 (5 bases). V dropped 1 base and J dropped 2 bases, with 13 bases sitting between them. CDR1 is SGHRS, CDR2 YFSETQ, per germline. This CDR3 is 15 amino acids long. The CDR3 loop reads CASSLWPGPTYEQYF. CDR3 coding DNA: TGCGCCAGCAGCTTGTGGCCAGGGCCTACCTACGAGCAGTACTTC.

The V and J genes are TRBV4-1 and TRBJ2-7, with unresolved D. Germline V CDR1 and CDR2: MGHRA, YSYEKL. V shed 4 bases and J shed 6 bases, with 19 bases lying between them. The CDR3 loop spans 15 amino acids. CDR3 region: CASSRSTVFGSEQYF. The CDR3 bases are TGCGCCAGCAGCCGGTCAACAGTATTTGGGTCCGAGCAGTACTTC.

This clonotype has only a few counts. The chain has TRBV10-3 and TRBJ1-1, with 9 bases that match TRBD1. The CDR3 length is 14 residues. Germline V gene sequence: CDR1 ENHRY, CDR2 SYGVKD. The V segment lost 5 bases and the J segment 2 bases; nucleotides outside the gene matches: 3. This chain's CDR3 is CAISWDRENTEAFF. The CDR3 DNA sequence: TGTGCCATCAGTTGGGACAGGGAAAACACTGAAGCTTTCTTT.

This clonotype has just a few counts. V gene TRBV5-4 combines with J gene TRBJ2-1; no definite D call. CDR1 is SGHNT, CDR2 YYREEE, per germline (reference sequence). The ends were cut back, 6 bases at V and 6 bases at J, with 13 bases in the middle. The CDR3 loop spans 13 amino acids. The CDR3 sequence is CASNLYSRNEQFF. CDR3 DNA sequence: TGTGCCAGCAACCTTTACAGCCGCAATGAGCAGTTCTTC.

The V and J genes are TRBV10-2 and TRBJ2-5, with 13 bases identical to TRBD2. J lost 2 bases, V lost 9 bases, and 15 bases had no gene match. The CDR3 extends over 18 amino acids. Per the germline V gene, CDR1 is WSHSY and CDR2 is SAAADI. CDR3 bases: TGCGCCAGTACCAAGACACTAGCGGGGGGGCCGTGGCAAGAGACCCAGTACTTC. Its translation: CASTKTLAGGPWQETQYF.

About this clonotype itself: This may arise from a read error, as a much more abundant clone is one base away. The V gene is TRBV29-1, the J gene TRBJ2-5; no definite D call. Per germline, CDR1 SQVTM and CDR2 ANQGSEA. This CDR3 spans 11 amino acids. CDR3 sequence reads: CRVETTETQYF. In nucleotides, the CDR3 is TGCAGAGTTGAGACCACGGAGACCCAGTACTTC.

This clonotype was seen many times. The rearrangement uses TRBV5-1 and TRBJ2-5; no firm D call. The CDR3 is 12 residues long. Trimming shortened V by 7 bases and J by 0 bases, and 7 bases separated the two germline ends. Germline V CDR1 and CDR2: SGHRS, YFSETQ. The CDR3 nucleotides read TGCGCCAGCCGACGGGACCAAGAGACCCAGTACTTC. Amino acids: CASRRDQETQYF.

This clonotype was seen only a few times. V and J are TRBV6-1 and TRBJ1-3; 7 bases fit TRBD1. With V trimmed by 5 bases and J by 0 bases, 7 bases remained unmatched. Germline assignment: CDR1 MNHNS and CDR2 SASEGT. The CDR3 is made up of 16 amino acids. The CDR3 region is CASSRLQGTSGNTIYF. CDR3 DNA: TGTGCCAGCAGTCGTTTACAGGGGACCTCTGGAAACACCATATATTTT.

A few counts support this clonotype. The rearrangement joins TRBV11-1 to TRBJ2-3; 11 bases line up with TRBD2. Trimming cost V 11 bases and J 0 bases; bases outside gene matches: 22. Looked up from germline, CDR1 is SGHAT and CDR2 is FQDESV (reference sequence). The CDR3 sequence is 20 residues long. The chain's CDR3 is CAALRVASGGIKTSTDTQYF. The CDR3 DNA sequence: TGTGCCGCTCTTAGGGTGGCTAGCGGGGGGATTAAGACTAGCACAGATACGCAGTATTTT.

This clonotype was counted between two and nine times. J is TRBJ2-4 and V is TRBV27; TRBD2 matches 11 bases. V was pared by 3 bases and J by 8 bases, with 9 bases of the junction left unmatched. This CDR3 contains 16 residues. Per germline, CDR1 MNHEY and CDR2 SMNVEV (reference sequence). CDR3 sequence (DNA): TGTGCCAGCAGTTTCCGTAGCGGGGGGGCCTTCGACATTCAGTACTTC. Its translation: CASSFRSGGAFDIQYF.

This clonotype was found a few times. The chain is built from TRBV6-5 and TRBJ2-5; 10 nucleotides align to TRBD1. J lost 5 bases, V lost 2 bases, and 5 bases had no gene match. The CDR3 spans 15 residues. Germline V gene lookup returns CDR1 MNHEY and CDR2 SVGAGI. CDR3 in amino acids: CASSYDRGLGETQYF. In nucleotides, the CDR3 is TGTGCCAGCAGTTACGACAGGGGGCTTGGGGAGACCCAGTACTTC.

The CDR3 reads CSAQGQTSTDTQYF. CDR3 nucleotides: TGCAGTGCTCAAGGGCAGACAAGCACAGATACGCAGTATTTT. The V and J genes are TRBV20-1 and TRBJ2-3; no clear D. V dropped 5 bases and J dropped 0 bases, with 12 bases sitting between them. Germline-derived CDR1 and CDR2 are DFQATT and SNEGSKA (reference sequence). The CDR3 sequence is 14 residues long.

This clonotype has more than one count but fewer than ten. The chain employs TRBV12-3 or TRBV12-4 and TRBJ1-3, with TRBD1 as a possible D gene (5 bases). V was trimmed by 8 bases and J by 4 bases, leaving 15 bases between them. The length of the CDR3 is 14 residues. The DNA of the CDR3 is TGTGCCAGCTCCCGACGGGGACCGGGAAACACCATATATTTT. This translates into CASSRRGPGNTIYF.

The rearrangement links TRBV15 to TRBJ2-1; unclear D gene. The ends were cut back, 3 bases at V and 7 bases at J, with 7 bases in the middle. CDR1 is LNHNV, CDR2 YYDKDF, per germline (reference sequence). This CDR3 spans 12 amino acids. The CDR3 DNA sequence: TGTGCCACCAGCAGGGCCCCAAATGAGCAGTTCTTC. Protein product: CATSRAPNEQFF.

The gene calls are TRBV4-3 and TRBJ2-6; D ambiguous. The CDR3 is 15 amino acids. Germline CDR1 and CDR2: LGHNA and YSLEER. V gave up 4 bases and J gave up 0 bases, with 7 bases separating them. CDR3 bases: TGCGCCAGCAGCCCCAGAGTCTCTGGGGCCAACGTCCTGACTTTC. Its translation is CASSPRVSGANVLTF.